These 13 T cell receptor beta chains originate from one sample sequenced in a study of regulatory T cells in long-lasting Graves disease (dated by TCRdb to the early 2020s). The library was produced with multiplex PCR. Instrument on record: Illumina HiSeq 4000. CDR3 regions were amplified by Arm-PCR with iRepertoire HTBI primers to construct TCR beta libraries. The public reads were reanalyzed by TCRdb: fastp trimming at Q25, MiXCR alignment, in-frame beta chains only. One record per CDR3 amino acid sequence lists the most common genes and DNA. Counted in this sample were 600,000 to 850,000 distinct CDR3 sequences; approximately 31% of them appeared once. Roughly 41% of the sample lies in the top ten. Interpreted using the paper, the time point label stands for: persistent/refractory GD, antithyroid drugs over 5 years with positive TRAb. RNA was extracted from PBMCs in TRIzol for both TCR sequencing and RNA sequencing.

The input for sequencing was peripheral blood mononuclear cells (PBMCs), taken when the disease was refractory, from a patient treated with antithyroid drugs. Receptors were obtained from a female donor with Graves disease.

This clonotype came up a few times. V and J are TRBV6-5 and TRBJ2-5; 7 bases match TRBD2. CDR3 length: 18 amino acids. V lost 0 bases to trimming and J lost 5 bases; unmatched junction nucleotides: 15. Germline CDR1 is MNHEY and CDR2 is SVGAGI. The CDR3 coding sequence is TGTGCCAGCAGTTACTCGAGTCGGGTGGGAGGGCCCCGGGAGACCCAGTACTTC. Encoded protein: CASSYSSRVGGPRETQYF.

In this sample, this clonotype turned up a few times. The rearrangement joins TRBV9 to TRBJ2-5; 8 nucleotides align to TRBD1. Germline-derived CDR1 and CDR2 are SGDLS and YYNGEE. Trimming removed 3 bases from V and 1 base from J; junction bases left unmatched: 11. The CDR3 length is 17 residues. Written as DNA, the CDR3 is TGTGCCAGCAGCGCAGACGACAGGGGTGAGAGCCAAGAGACCCAGTACTTC. Its protein product is CASSADDRGESQETQYF.

The table lists this clonotype with many counts. The V gene is TRBV19, the J gene TRBJ1-2; D is unclear. The ends were cut back, 3 bases at V and 3 bases at J, with 11 bases in the middle. The length of the CDR3 is 14 residues. Per germline, CDR1 LNHDA and CDR2 SQIVND (reference sequence). In DNA, the CDR3 is TGTGCCAGTAGTATGCCAACCAAATACTATGGCTACACCTTC. Its protein product is CASSMPTKYYGYTF.

Note on this clonotype: A much larger clone differs from this one at a single base, so this may be a read error. This sequence joins TRBV28 and TRBJ1-4; 9 bases are a match to TRBD1. J lost 8 bases, V lost 4 bases, and 17 bases had no gene match. This CDR3 contains 18 residues. The germline V gene has CDR1 MDHEN and CDR2 SYDVKM. This CDR3 is CASSYPYGGQGLEEKLFF. Here the CDR3 DNA reads TGTGCCAGCAGTTACCCATATGGGGGACAGGGATTGGAGGAAAAACTGTTTTTT.

This chain connects TRBV6-1 to TRBJ1-2, with D maybe TRBD1 (6 bases). Trimming left V 7 bases short and J 1 base short, with 16 bases between. From germline, CDR1 is MNHNS and CDR2 SASEGT. The CDR3 has 15 residues. The CDR3 DNA follows: TGTGCCAGCATTAGAGAGGGGGGGAATAACTATGGCTACACCTTC. Translating it yields CASIREGGNNYGYTF.

This clonotype was found a few times. The gene calls are TRBV7-3 and TRBJ1-2; TRBD1 might be the D (6 bases). The CDR3 spans 16 residues. The V gene's germline CDR1 is SGHTA and CDR2 FQGTGA. Trimming stripped 6 bases from V and 0 bases from J, with 17 bases between. The CDR3 nucleotides are TGTGCCAGCAGTCTGACAGGAGCTGCCACTAACTATGGCTACACCTTC. It translates to CASSLTGAATNYGYTF.

The table lists this clonotype with a few counts. This chain connects TRBV28 to TRBJ1-1, with 7 bases that match TRBD1. J was trimmed by 11 bases and V by 3 bases; bases with no gene match: 12. The germline V gene has CDR1 MDHEN and CDR2 SYDVKM. This CDR3 is built from 14 residues. The CDR3 bases are TGTGCCAGCAGTTTGCCGGGACAGCAGATTGAGGCTTTCTTT. Amino acid sequence: CASSLPGQQIEAFF. The variable domain in full, with the rest retrieved from reference TRBV28 and TRBJ1-1, is DVKVTQSSRYLVKRTGEKVFLECVQDMDHENMFWYRQDPGLGLRLIYFSYDVKMKEKGDIPEGYSVSREKKERFSLILESASTNQTSMYLCASSLPGQQIEAFFGQGTRLTVV.

In nucleotides, the CDR3 is TGCAGCGGGGGGTGGGGCGGTGAGGCTGAAGCTTTCTTT. Translation gives CSGGWGGEAEAFF. This chain connects TRBV29-1 to TRBJ1-1, with D perhaps TRBD1 (5 bases). This CDR3 is 13 amino acids long. Per germline, CDR1 SQVTM and CDR2 ANQGSEA. V was trimmed by 7 bases and J by 6 bases, leaving 18 bases between them.

This clonotype was detected only a few times. This chain uses TRBV9 with TRBJ1-2; 9 bases agree with TRBD1. Germline-derived CDR1 and CDR2 are SGDLS and YYNGEE. V was clipped by 3 bases and J by 8 bases; unmatched bases: 11. The CDR3 covers 15 residues. CDR3 nucleotide sequence: TGTGCCAGCAGCGCTAACCCGGGACAGGGCTTCGGCTACACCTTC. Protein: CASSANPGQGFGYTF.

This clonotype has more than one count but fewer than ten. J is TRBJ2-7 and V is TRBV6-5; D unclear. Germline V gene data show CDR1 as MNHEY and CDR2 as SVGAGI. This CDR3 is built from 13 residues. The V end lost 2 bases, the J end lost 0 bases, and 5 bases lay between the germline ends. CDR3 amino acids: CASSYGYSYEQYF. The DNA for the CDR3 is TGTGCCAGCAGTTACGGGTACTCCTACGAGCAGTACTTC.

This clonotype appeared once. The V call is TRBV2, the J call TRBJ2-7, with TRBD1 matching 7 bases. V trimming: 2 bases; J trimming: 6 bases; junction bases outside the gene matches: 10. This CDR3 is built from 15 residues. Germline V gene sequence: CDR1 SNHLY, CDR2 FYNNEI. In nucleotides, the CDR3 is TGTGCCAGCAGTGAATGGGCAGGGGGTAGCTGCGAGCAGTACTTC. This encodes CASSEWAGGSCEQYF. The entire variable domain, with the rest obtained from reference TRBV2 and TRBJ2-7, is as follows: EPEVTQTPSHQVTQMGQEVILRCVPISNHLYFYWYRQILGQKVEFLVSFYNNEISEKSEIFDDQFSVERPDGSNFTLKIRSTKLEDSAMYFCASSEWAGGSCEQYFGPGTRLTVT.

The V call is TRBV6-1, the J call TRBJ1-1; unclear D gene. Germline CDR1 and CDR2: MNHNS and SASEGT. The CDR3 sequence is 13 residues long. The V end lost 7 bases, the J end lost 4 bases, and 13 bases lay between the germline ends. The chain's CDR3 is CASNRDPGTEAFF. The CDR3 DNA follows: TGTGCCAGCAACAGAGACCCCGGCACTGAAGCTTTCTTT.

The table lists this clonotype with a few counts. The chain links TRBV29-1 to TRBJ1-1; D gene uncertain. The germline gives CDR1 SQVTM, CDR2 ANQGSEA. The CDR3 covers 15 residues. Trimming took 4 bases from V and 0 from J, leaving 15 bases between them. The CDR3, as DNA: TGCAGCGTTGTCGACCTTACATGGATGAACACTGAAGCTTTCTTT. It encodes CSVVDLTWMNTEAFF.